Described below is a single T cell receptor (beta chain) sequence and its context. This sample is drawn from a study of blood T cell repertoires in COVID-19. Study background: Both acute and convalescent COVID-19 samples were obtained from the United States, Italy and Spain. T cells, B-cell-depleted T cells, or PBMCs provided the cDNA or gDNA that served as material.

The authors' processing: Using reference gene primer amplification, nucleated cell counts were estimated. Sequencing used immunoSEQ multiplex PCR; TCRdb keeps in-frame clones, though not all of them. D and trimming come from the DNA, and the V and J calls and clone size come from that table. The table shows around 260,000 clones, with around four fifths occurring only once. This CDR3 comprises 15 residues. Per the germline V gene, CDR1 is LNHDA and CDR2 is SQIVND (reference sequence). J lost 5 bases, V lost 3 bases, and 9 bases had no gene match. This chain links TRBV19 with TRBJ1-1; TRBD1 aligns across 7 bases. The specimen was peripheral blood. The sequence was obtained from a man in his 60s who had recovered from COVID-19. CDR3 coding DNA: TGTGCCAGTAGTATTGACAGGGAAGGCCGGACTGAAGCTTTCTTT. Encoded protein: CASSIDREGRTEAFF. The full variable domain, completed using reference TRBV19 and TRBJ1-1, is DGGITQSPKYLFRKEGQNVTLSCEQNLNHDAMYWYRQDPGQGLRLIYYSQIVNDFQKGDIAEGYSVSREKKESFPLTVTSAQKNPTAFYLCASSIDREGRTEAFFGQGTRLTVV.